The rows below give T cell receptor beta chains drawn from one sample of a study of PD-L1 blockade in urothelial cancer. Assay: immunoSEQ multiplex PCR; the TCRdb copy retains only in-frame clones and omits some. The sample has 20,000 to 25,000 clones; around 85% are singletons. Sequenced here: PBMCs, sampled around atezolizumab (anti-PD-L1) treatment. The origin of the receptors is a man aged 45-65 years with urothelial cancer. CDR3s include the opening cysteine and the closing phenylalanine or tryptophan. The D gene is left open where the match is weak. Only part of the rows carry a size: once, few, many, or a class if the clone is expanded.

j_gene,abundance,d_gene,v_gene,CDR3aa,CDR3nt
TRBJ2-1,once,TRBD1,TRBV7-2,CASSNRDSQFF,TGTGCCAGCAGCAACCGGGACAGTCAGTTCTTC
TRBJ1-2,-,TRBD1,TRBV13,CASSLAGQGASYGYTF,TGTGCCAGCAGCTTGGCGGGACAGGGGGCGAGCTATGGCTACACCTTC
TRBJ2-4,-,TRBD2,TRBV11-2,CASSLVGGGSAIQYF,TGTGCCAGCAGCTTAGTTGGCGGGGGTAGCGCCATTCAGTACTTC
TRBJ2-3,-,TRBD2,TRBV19,CASSMPGGGATDTQYF,TGTGCCAGTAGTATGCCTGGCGGGGGAGCAACAGATACGCAGTATTTT
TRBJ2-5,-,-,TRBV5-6,CASSLAAGKKTQYF,TGTGCCAGCAGCTTGGCCGCGGGGAAAAAGACCCAGTACTTC
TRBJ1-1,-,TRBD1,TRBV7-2,CASSLEAGGVSEAFF,TGTGCCAGCAGCTTAGAGGCAGGGGGCGTCTCTGAAGCTTTCTTT
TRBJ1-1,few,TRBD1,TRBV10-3,CAIRGTGGKATEAFF,TGTGCCATCAGGGGGACAGGGGGTAAAGCTACTGAAGCTTTCTTT
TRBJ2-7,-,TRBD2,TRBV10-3,CAISIRPSGSVNEQYF,TGTGCCATCAGCATCCGGCCTAGCGGGAGCGTCAACGAGCAGTACTTC
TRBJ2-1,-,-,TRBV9,CASSLGGSEQFF,TGTGCCAGCAGCCTGGGGGGAAGTGAGCAGTTCTTC
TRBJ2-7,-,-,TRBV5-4,CASRAPGISYEQYF,TGTGCCAGCAGAGCCCCAGGGATCTCCTACGAGCAGTACTTC
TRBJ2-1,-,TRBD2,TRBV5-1,CASSPGRGDEQFF,TGCGCCAGCAGCCCCGGGAGGGGGGATGAGCAGTTCTTC
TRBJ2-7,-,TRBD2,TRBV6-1,CASSGNSGPYEQYF,TGTGCCAGCAGTGGAAATAGCGGGCCCTACGAGCAGTACTTC
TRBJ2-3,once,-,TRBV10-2,CASSEVALTDTQYF,TGCGCCAGCAGTGAAGTAGCACTCACAGATACGCAGTATTTT
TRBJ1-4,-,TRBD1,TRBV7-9,CASSLGGGPKKLFF,TGTGCCAGCAGCTTAGGAGGGGGCCCCAAAAAACTGTTTTTT
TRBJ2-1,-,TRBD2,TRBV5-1,CASSPNSGGASYNEQFF,TGCGCCAGCAGCCCCAATAGCGGGGGGGCGTCGTACAATGAGCAGTTCTTC
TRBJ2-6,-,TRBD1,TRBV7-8,CASSLRETGGTGANVLTF,TGTGCCAGCAGCTTACGGGAAACAGGGGGAACCGGGGCCAACGTCCTGACTTTC
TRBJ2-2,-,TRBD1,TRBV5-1,CASSRGQGASERGGELFF,TGCGCCAGCAGCCGAGGACAGGGGGCATCGGAGCGTGGCGGGGAGCTGTTTTTT
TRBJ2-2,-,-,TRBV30,CAWSGTHTGELFF,TGTGCCTGGAGTGGGACACACACCGGGGAGCTGTTTTTT
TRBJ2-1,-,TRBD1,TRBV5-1,CASSSQGATGGNEQFF,TGCGCCAGCAGCTCCCAAGGCGCGACAGGGGGCAATGAGCAGTTCTTC
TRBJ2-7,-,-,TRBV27,CASSLNNYEQYF,TGTGCCAGCAGTTTAAACAATTACGAGCAGTACTTC
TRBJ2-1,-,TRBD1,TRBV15,CATAGGFYNEQFF,TGTGCCACCGCAGGGGGCTTCTACAATGAGCAGTTCTTC
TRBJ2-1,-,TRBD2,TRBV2,CASSPPGLAGRNEQFF,TGTGCCAGCAGCCCACCGGGACTAGCGGGGAGAAATGAGCAGTTCTTC
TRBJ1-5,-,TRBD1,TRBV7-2,CASSYGTAGSNQPQHF,TGTGCCAGCAGCTACGGGACAGCCGGAAGCAATCAGCCCCAGCATTTT
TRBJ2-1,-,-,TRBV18,CASSPQNEQFF,TGTGCCAGCTCACCTCAGAATGAGCAGTTCTTC
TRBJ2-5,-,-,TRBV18,CASSPYGEETQYF,TGTGCCAGCTCACCCTACGGGGAAGAGACCCAGTACTTC
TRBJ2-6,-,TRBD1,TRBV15,CATSRSLGGQGPRTGANVLTF,TGTGCCACCAGCAGGTCTCTAGGTGGACAGGGGCCCCGAACTGGGGCCAACGTCCTGACTTTC